The clone carrying this T cell receptor (beta chain) was detected only once. What it binds is unknown. The repertoire was sequenced with immunoSEQ multiplex PCR; TCRdb's copy has only in-frame clones and lacks some. Here the sample spans some 110,000 clones, roughly 90% being singletons. V trimming: 2 bases; J trimming: 3 bases; junction bases outside the gene matches: 3. The CDR3 consists of 15 residues. CDR1 SGHTA and CDR2 FQGNSA come from the germline V gene. This entry is derived from a study of OX40 agonist ivuxolimab in advanced cancers. Study-wide points: On average, CD8+ T cells had more expanded clones than CD4+.

The rearrangement links TRBV7-2 to TRBJ1-3; 8 bases are shared with TRBD1. The specimen was CD4+ or CD8+ T cells sorted from blood, collected in a trial of the OX40 agonist ivuxolimab. The origin of this receptor is an adult with an advanced solid tumor such as melanoma, head and neck, liver or kidney cancer. The CDR3 region is CASSLSGGVGNTIYF. DNA of the CDR3: TGTGCCAGCAGCTTATCAGGGGGCGTTGGAAACACCATATATTTT.